One and the same sample provided the 22 T cell receptor beta chains below, sequenced in a study of technical replicates of blood from a few donors. TCRdb's copy holds only in-frame clones and misses some; the assay was immunoSEQ multiplex PCR. The sample includes more than 70,000 clones, 92% seen only once; the top ten take 0.27%. Sequenced input: T cells isolated from PBMCs. The receptors shown here come from a human donor in good health.

The CDR3: CASSFIGTGGNTIYF. Here the CDR3 DNA reads TGTGCCAGCAGCTTCATCGGGACAGGCGGAAACACCATATATTTT. The rearrangement links TRBV7-6 to TRBJ1-3, with 8 bases lining up with TRBD1. The trim removed 3 bases at V and 4 bases at J, leaving 5 bases unmatched. This CDR3 is 15 amino acids long. The germline V gene has CDR1 SGHVS and CDR2 FNYEAQ.

V is TRBV18 and J is TRBJ2-7, with a tentative D call TRBD1 (6 bases). V lost 3 bases and J 2 bases, leaving 14 bases between the germline ends. The CDR3 is 15 amino acids. Germline CDR1 is KGHSH and CDR2 is LQKENI. The CDR3 is CASSPLSNRAYEQYF. The DNA for the CDR3 is TGTGCCAGCTCACCCCTCAGCAACAGGGCCTACGAGCAGTACTTC.

The chain links TRBV11-2 to TRBJ1-1; no reliable D call. The V end lost 0 bases, the J end lost 10 bases, and 12 bases lay between the germline ends. The germline CDR1 and CDR2 sequences are SGHAT and FQNNGV. The CDR3 sequence is 13 residues long. The CDR3 spells CASSLDLGSGAFF. For the CDR3, the DNA is TGTGCCAGCAGCTTAGATCTGGGTTCGGGAGCTTTCTTT.

This sequence joins TRBV30 and TRBJ1-2, with D maybe TRBD1 (6 bases). The CDR3 covers 13 residues. V lost 1 base to trimming and J lost 1 base, with 7 bases between them. Per germline, CDR1 GTSNPN and CDR2 SVGIG (reference sequence). CDR3 sequence reads: CAWSGTDNYGYTF. The CDR3 DNA is TGTGCCTGGAGTGGGACAGATAACTATGGCTACACCTTC.

This chain links TRBV28 with TRBJ2-7, with D maybe TRBD2 (6 bases). With 2 bases removed from V and 0 bases from J, the gap between germline ends came to 23 bases. The germline gives CDR1 MDHEN, CDR2 SYDVKM. This CDR3 has 19 amino acids. Here the CDR3 DNA reads TGTGCCAGCAGTTTACCCCTCACCACACGGGGGTGGGCCTCCTACGAGCAGTACTTC. Translating gives CASSLPLTTRGWASYEQYF.

This sequence joins TRBV9 and TRBJ1-2, with D perhaps matching TRBD1 (5 bases). The CDR3 totals 15 residues. From germline, CDR1 is SGDLS and CDR2 YYNGEE. The germline V and J ends were trimmed by 0 bases and 2 bases, with 11 bases remaining between them. The DNA of the CDR3 is TGTGCCAGCAGCGTAGGAAGTGGGGGGAACTATGGCTACACCTTC. This gives the protein CASSVGSGGNYGYTF. Looking up the rest from reference TRBV9 and TRBJ1-2 gives the full variable domain: DSGVTQTPKHLITATGQRVTLRCSPRSGDLSVYWYQQSLDQGLQFLIQYYNGEERAKGNILERFSAQQFPDLHSELNLSSLELGDSALYFCASSVGSGGNYGYTFGSGTRLTVV.

Here the CDR3 DNA reads TGCGCCAGCAGCCCGGACAGGGGGCCCTACGAGCAGTACTTC. Its translation is CASSPDRGPYEQYF. The rearrangement joins TRBV5-1 to TRBJ2-7; TRBD1 aligns across 11 bases. V lost 4 bases to trimming and J lost 2 bases; unmatched junction nucleotides: 2. Germline CDR1 reads SGHRS; CDR2 reads YFSETQ. The CDR3 is 14 residues long.

The V call is TRBV6-1, the J call TRBJ2-3; D is uncertain. The germline V gene has CDR1 MNHNS and CDR2 SASEGT. V lost 8 bases to trimming and J lost 6 bases, with 18 bases between them. The CDR3 length is 14 residues. In DNA, the CDR3 is TGTGCCAGCCAATCCCGGCCTGTGGAGGATACGCAGTATTTT. The encoded protein is CASQSRPVEDTQYF.

The chain recombines TRBV7-2 with TRBJ2-3; 8 positions agree with TRBD2. Germline V gives CDR1 SGHTA, CDR2 FQGNSA. With 5 bases clipped from V and 0 bases from J, the junction kept 4 bases outside the gene matches. This CDR3 region has 15 residues. The CDR3: CASSGRTSSTDTQYF. In DNA form, the CDR3 reads TGTGCCAGCAGCGGACGGACTAGCAGCACAGATACGCAGTATTTT.

This clone was picked up one time. The V gene is TRBV10-1, the J gene TRBJ2-2; TRBD2 aligns across 10 bases. V was clipped by 3 bases and J by 6 bases; unmatched bases: 10. Germline CDR1 and CDR2: WNHNN and SYGVQD (reference sequence). The CDR3 totals 17 residues. The CDR3 nucleotides are TGCGCCAGCAGTGATCTAGCGGGAGAGTCGGGGTCCGGGGAGCTGTTTTTT. It specifies CASSDLAGESGSGELFF.

V is TRBV19 and J is TRBJ2-5, with D possibly being TRBD2 (5 bases). CDR3 length equals 14 residues. V was pared by 1 base and J by 5 bases, with 11 bases between. CDR1 is LNHDA, CDR2 SQIVND, per germline (reference sequence). The CDR3 loop reads CASSIVEGKETQYF. The CDR3 DNA reads as TGTGCCAGTAGTATAGTTGAGGGAAAGGAGACCCAGTACTTC.

The rearrangement uses TRBV4-1 and TRBJ2-1, with 8 bases aligning to TRBD2. The trim removed 4 bases at V and 6 bases at J, leaving 14 bases unmatched. Germline CDR1 is MGHRA and CDR2 is YSYEKL. The CDR3 extends over 17 amino acids. The CDR3 DNA reads as TGCGCCAGCAGCCGCCAACCCGCGGGAGGTCCGGGCAATGAGCAGTTCTTC. Its translation: CASSRQPAGGPGNEQFF.

The CDR3 DNA reads TGTGCCAGCAGCTTAGATATTTGGACCCAGTACTTC. Residues: CASSLDIWTQYF. This chain uses TRBV11-3 with TRBJ2-5; D is undetermined. V shed 0 bases and J shed 7 bases, with 6 bases lying between them. This CDR3 is built from 12 residues. Germline CDR1 reads SGHNT; CDR2 reads YENEEA.

The chain joins TRBV21-1 to TRBJ1-5; the table's D gene call, TRBD1, was not cross checked with the DNA. TRBV21-1 is a pseudogene locus. The CDR3 is 14 residues long. CDR3 nucleotides: TGTGCCAGCAGCACCAGGGGCGGGAATCAGCCCCAGCATTTT. This translates into CASSTRGGNQPQHF.

The CDR3 loop reads CASSTTGGHNEQFF. The CDR3 coding sequence is TGTGCCAGCAGCACAACGGGGGGTCACAATGAGCAGTTCTTC. This chain links TRBV5-6 with TRBJ2-1; 7 nucleotides line up with TRBD2. CDR1 SGHDT and CDR2 YYEEEE come from the germline V gene. Unmatched junction bases numbered 6, after V lost 4 bases and J lost 5 bases. This CDR3 is 14 amino acids long.

The V call is TRBV10-1, the J call TRBJ2-5; TRBD1 matches at 8 bases. The CDR3 length is 13 residues. Per germline, CDR1 WNHNN and CDR2 SYGVQD (reference sequence). Losses at the gene ends were 8 bases for V and 1 base for J; bases not matched to a gene: 3. The DNA for the CDR3 is TGCGCCAGCCAGGGGGCTAGCCAAGAGACCCAGTACTTC. This translates into CASQGASQETQYF.

The V call is TRBV28, the J call TRBJ1-2, with no clear D. Germline V lookup: CDR1 MDHEN, CDR2 SYDVKM. Trimming took off 3 bases at V and 10 bases at J, with 18 bases between the two ends. The CDR3 has 14 amino acids. The CDR3 coding sequence is TGTGCCAGCAGTTTTCGGCTCTTGGTCCGGGTCTACACCTTC. The encoded protein is CASSFRLLVRVYTF.

CDR3 sequence: CASSALGVNPYEQYF. CDR3 DNA: TGTGCCAGCAGTGCCCTAGGGGTGAACCCCTACGAGCAGTACTTC. This chain joins TRBV6-1 and TRBJ2-7; D may be TRBD1 (5 bases). CDR1 and CDR2 (germline): MNHNS, SASEGT. The CDR3 is 15 residues long. The ends were cut back, 4 bases at V and 2 bases at J, with 15 bases in the middle.

The chain uses TRBV6-1 and TRBJ1-2, with D perhaps matching TRBD1 (6 bases). Looked up from germline, CDR1 is MNHNS and CDR2 is SASEGT. This CDR3 has 15 residues. Trimming left V 4 bases short and J 8 bases short, with 20 bases between. This CDR3 reads CASSGPRGAGVGYTF. CDR3 nucleotides: TGTGCCAGCAGTGGGCCACGGGGGGCGGGTGTGGGCTACACCTTC.

This rearrangement joins TRBV7-9 to TRBJ2-3; 9 bases agree with TRBD2. The CDR3 totals 19 residues. V dropped 2 bases and J dropped 0; count of bases not matched to a gene: 12. Germline V gene lookup returns CDR1 SEHNR and CDR2 FQNEAQ (reference sequence). CDR3: CASSLSSLAGRTSTDTQYF. The CDR3 DNA reads TGTGCCAGCAGCTTATCGTCACTAGCGGGCCGTACTAGCACAGATACGCAGTATTTT.

This clone has just a few counts. The rearrangement uses TRBV29-1 and TRBJ1-5; 8 bases align to TRBD1. After removal of 7 bases from V and 6 bases from J, the junction contained 5 bases not matched to a gene. Germline V CDR1 and CDR2: SQVTM, ANQGSEA. The CDR3 totals 12 residues. This chain's CDR3 is CSATGVGQPQHF. The CDR3 coding sequence is TGCAGCGCGACAGGGGTCGGTCAGCCCCAGCATTTT.

This chain joins TRBV27 and TRBJ2-7; D remains unclear. CDR3 size: 16 residues. Germline V gives CDR1 MNHEY, CDR2 SMNVEV (reference sequence). Trimming removed 4 bases at V and 3 bases at J, with 19 bases between. The CDR3 reads CASSSLTVSPFYEQYF. The CDR3 DNA follows: TGTGCCAGCAGTTCTTTAACAGTTTCTCCCTTCTACGAGCAGTACTTC.